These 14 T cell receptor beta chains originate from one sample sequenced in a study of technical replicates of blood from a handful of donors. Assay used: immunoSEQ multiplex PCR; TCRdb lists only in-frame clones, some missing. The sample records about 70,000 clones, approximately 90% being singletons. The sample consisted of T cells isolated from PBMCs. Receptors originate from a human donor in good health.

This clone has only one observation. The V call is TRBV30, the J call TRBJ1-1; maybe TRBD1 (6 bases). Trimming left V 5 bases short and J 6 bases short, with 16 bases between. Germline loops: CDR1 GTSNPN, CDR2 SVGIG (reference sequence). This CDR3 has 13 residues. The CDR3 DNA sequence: TGTGCCTGGGAAACAGGGAGATTTTCTGAAGCTTTCTTT. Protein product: CAWETGRFSEAFF.

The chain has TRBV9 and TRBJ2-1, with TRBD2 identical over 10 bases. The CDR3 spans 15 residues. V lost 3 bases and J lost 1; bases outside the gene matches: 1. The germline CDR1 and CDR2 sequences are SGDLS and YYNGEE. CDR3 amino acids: CASSELAGSYNEQFF. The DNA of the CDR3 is TGTGCCAGCAGCGAACTAGCGGGATCCTACAATGAGCAGTTCTTC.

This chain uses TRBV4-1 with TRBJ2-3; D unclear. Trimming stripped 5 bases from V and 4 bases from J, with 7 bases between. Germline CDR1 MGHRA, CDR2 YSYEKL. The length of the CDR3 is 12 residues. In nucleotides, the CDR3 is TGCGCCAGCAGCTCTCCGGCAGATACGCAGTATTTT. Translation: CASSSPADTQYF.

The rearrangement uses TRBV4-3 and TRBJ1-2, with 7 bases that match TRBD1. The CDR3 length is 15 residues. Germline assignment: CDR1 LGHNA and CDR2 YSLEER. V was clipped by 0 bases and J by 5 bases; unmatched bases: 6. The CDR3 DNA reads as TGCGCCAGCAGCCAAGATTTAGGCAGGGGGTATGGCTACACCTTC. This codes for CASSQDLGRGYGYTF.

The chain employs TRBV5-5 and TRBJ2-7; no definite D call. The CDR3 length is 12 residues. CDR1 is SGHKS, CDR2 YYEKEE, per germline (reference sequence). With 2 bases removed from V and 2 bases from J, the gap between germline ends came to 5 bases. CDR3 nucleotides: TGTGCCAGCAGCTTCAAAACCTACGAGCAGTACTTC. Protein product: CASSFKTYEQYF.

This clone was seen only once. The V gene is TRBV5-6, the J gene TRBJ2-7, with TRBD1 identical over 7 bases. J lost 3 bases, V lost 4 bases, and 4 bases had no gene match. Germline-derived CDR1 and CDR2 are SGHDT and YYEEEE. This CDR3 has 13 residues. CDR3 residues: CASSMGQYYEQYF. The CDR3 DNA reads TGTGCCAGCAGCATGGGACAGTACTACGAGCAGTACTTC. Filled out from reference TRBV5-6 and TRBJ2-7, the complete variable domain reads DAGVTQSPTHLIKTRGQQVTLRCSPKSGHDTVSWYQQALGQGPQFIFQYYEEEERQRGNFPDRFSGHQFPNYSSELNVNALLLGDSALYLCASSMGQYYEQYFGPGTRLTVT.

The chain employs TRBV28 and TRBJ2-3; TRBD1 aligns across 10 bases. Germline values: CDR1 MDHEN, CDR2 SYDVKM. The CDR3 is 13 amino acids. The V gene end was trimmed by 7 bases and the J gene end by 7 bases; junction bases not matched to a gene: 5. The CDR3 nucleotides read TGTGCCAGCAAGACAGGGGGCGGGAATACGCAGTATTTT. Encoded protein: CASKTGGGNTQYF.

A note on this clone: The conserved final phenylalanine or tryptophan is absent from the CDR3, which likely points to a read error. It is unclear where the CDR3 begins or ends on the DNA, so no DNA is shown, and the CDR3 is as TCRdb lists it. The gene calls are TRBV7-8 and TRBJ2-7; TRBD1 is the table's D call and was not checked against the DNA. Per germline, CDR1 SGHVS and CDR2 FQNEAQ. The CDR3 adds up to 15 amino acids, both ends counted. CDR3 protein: CASSHRVVCLDGYPL.

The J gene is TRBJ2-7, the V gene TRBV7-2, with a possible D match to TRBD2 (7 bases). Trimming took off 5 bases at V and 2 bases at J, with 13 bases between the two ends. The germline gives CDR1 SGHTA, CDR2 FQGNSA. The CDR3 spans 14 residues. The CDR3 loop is CASSQRGGTYEQYF. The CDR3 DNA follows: TGTGCCAGCAGCCAGAGGGGGGGAACCTACGAGCAGTACTTC.

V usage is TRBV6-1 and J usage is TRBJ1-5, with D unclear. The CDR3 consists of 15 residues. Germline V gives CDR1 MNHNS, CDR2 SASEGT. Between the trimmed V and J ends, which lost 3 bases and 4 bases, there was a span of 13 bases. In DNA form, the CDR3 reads TGTGCCAGCAGTGATTCGACACCCAGAAATCAGCCCCAGCATTTT. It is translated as CASSDSTPRNQPQHF.

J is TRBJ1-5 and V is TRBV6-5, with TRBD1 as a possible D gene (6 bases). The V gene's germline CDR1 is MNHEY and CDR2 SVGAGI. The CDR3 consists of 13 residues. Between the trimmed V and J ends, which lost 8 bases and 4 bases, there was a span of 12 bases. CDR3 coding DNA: TGTGCCAGCGCTAGGGGGTATAATCAGCCCCAGCATTTT. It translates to CASARGYNQPQHF.

The chain's CDR3 is CASRRGSTDTQYF. The CDR3 DNA sequence: TGTGCCAGCAGGCGGGGAAGCACAGATACGCAGTATTTT. The chain joins TRBV6-5 to TRBJ2-3; D perhaps matches TRBD2 (6 bases). The germline V gene encodes CDR1 MNHEY and CDR2 SVGAGI. The CDR3 spans 13 residues. V gave up 6 bases and J gave up 0 bases, with 7 bases separating them.

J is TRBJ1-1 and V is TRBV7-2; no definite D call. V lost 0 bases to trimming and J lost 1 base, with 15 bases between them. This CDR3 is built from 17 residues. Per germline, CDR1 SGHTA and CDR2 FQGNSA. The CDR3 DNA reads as TGTGCCAGCAGCTTAGCGCATGGACTGATGTGGAACACTGAAGCTTTCTTT. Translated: CASSLAHGLMWNTEAFF.

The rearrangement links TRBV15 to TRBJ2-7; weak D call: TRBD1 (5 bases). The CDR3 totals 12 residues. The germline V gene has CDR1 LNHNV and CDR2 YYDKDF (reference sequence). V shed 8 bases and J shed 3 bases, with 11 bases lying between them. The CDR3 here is CATGPGNYEQYF. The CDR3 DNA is TGTGCCACCGGTCCAGGGAACTACGAGCAGTACTTC.